The present TCR beta chain was sequenced within a study of CD8+CD57+ T cells in acquired aplastic anemia. Germline assignment: CDR1 SGHRS and CDR2 YFSETQ. V gave up 1 base and J gave up 3 bases, with 7 bases separating them. This CDR3 is built from 13 residues. This clonotype was observed many times. Patients selected for sequencing had displayed CD8+CD57+ cell expansion by flow cytometry. Profiling that covered TCR beta VDJ and CDR3 relied on genomic DNA as its template. TCRdb ran MiXCR on the reads and lists one entry per CDR3 protein. The sample includes approximately 180,000 distinct CDR3 sequences, roughly 43% of them seen just once.

The chain is built from TRBV5-1 and TRBJ1-1; D remains unclear. The TCR originated in a human donor with aplastic anemia. Sequencing was done on a sample of sorted CD4+, CD8+, or CD8+CD57+ T cells (not recorded which) from PBMCs. The CDR3 protein is CASSLTGDTEAFF. The CDR3 DNA reads TGCGCCAGCAGCTTGACGGGTGACACTGAAGCTTTCTTT.